Detailed here is one T cell receptor (beta chain). Source study methods: Counts of nucleated cells, estimated from reference gene primer amplification, were obtained. Clones were sequenced by immunoSEQ multiplex PCR, and TCRdb holds only the in-frame ones, with some missing. V and J calls plus clone size are reproduced from that table; the DNA served to infer D and trimming. The sample carries roughly 190,000 clones, about four fifths recorded once. CDR1 and CDR2 from the germline V gene are MNHEY and SMNVEV (reference sequence). This CDR3 has 13 amino acids. V shed 6 bases, J shed 4 bases, and the junction held 2 bases outside the gene matches. The sample is drawn from a study of blood T cell repertoires in COVID-19. Study-level background: Acute and convalescent COVID-19 samples came from the United States, Italy and Spain. In each case, the material was cDNA or gDNA derived from T cells, B-cell-depleted T cells, or PBMCs.

The clonotype comes from a man aged 45-65 years with active or convalescent COVID-19. The sample consisted of peripheral blood. The rearrangement joins TRBV27 to TRBJ1-4; 7 bases match TRBD1. CDR3 in DNA: TGTGCCAGCAGGGGACAGAATAATGAAAAACTGTTTTTT. Encoded protein: CASRGQNNEKLFF. The full variable domain, in which reference TRBV27 and TRBJ1-4 provide the parts outside the CDR3, is EAQVTQNPRYLITVTGKKLTVTCSQNMNHEYMSWYRQDPGLGLRQIYYSMNVEVTDKGDVPEGYKVSRKEKRNFPLILESPSPNQTSLYFCASRGQNNEKLFFGSGTQLSVL.